This TCR beta chain emerged from a study of blood T cells in healthy people across ages. The second PCR ran about 6 to 12 cycles with a sample-barcoded 5' primer and J-beta primers. TCRdb re-called the 5' RACE reads with MiXCR, one entry per CDR3 protein. The data contain roughly 860,000 distinct CDR3 sequences, around 62% of them singletons. Per the germline V gene, CDR1 is MDHEN and CDR2 is SYDVKM. CDR3 length equals 17 residues. V was pared by 2 bases and J by 2 bases, with 11 bases of the junction left unmatched. The chain is built from TRBV28 and TRBJ2-7; TRBD1 aligns across 8 bases. The source is a young man in good health. Sequenced material: blood. CDR3 amino acids: CASSLTRADRGPYEQYF. The CDR3 DNA follows: TGTGCCAGCAGTTTAACCCGTGCAGACAGGGGCCCCTACGAGCAGTACTTC.